A single sample gave rise to the 17 T cell receptor beta chains below, sequenced in a study of blood T cell repertoires in COVID-19. Clones were sequenced by immunoSEQ multiplex PCR, and TCRdb holds only the in-frame ones, with some missing. The repertoire holds about 150,000 clones, with 80% to 90% as singletons. Source material: peripheral blood. These receptors originate from a woman between 45 and 60 years old with acute or convalescent COVID-19.

This rearrangement joins TRBV16 to TRBJ2-7, with D unresolved. Between the trimmed V and J ends, which lost 8 bases and 0 bases, there was a span of 8 bases. Germline CDR1 is KGHSY and CDR2 is FQNENV. This CDR3 contains 12 residues. The CDR3 here is CASSVSSYEQYF. The CDR3, as DNA: TGTGCCAGCTCGGTAAGCTCCTACGAGCAGTACTTC. Supplemented by reference TRBV16 and TRBJ2-7, the full variable domain reads GEEVAQTPKHLVRGEGQKAKLYCAPIKGHSYVFWYQQVLKNEFKFLISFQNENVFDETGMPKERFSAKCLPNSPCSLEIQATKLEDSAVYFCASSVSSYEQYFGPGTRLTVT.

This rearrangement joins TRBV28 to TRBJ1-5; D is uncertain. V was clipped by 5 bases and J by 0 bases, with 11 bases between them. CDR1 and CDR2 (germline): MDHEN, SYDVKM. There are 15 residues in the CDR3. CDR3 sequence (DNA): TGTGCCAGCAGTCCGAGGGTGTTTAGCAATCAGCCCCAGCATTTT. Translating it yields CASSPRVFSNQPQHF.

J is TRBJ1-1 and V is TRBV5-4, with D unclear. Trimming took 0 bases from V and 1 from J, leaving 4 bases between them. Germline V gives CDR1 SGHNT, CDR2 YYREEE (reference sequence). The CDR3 has 13 residues. Here the CDR3 DNA reads TGTGCCAGCAGCTTGGCCGGGAACACTGAAGCTTTCTTT. Translating it yields CASSLAGNTEAFF.

This rearrangement joins TRBV5-8 to TRBJ1-2; tentatively, D is TRBD1 (5 bases). CDR3 length equals 18 residues. Germline CDR1 and CDR2: SGHTS and YDEGEE. Trimming took off 3 bases at V and 1 base at J, with 22 bases between the two ends. The CDR3 bases are TGTGCCAGCAGCTCCAGGGATGGGCAGAAATCATTTAACTATGGCTACACCTTC. Its protein is CASSSRDGQKSFNYGYTF.

The V call is TRBV5-1, the J call TRBJ2-5; 9 nucleotides align to TRBD2. The junction had 6 bases not matched to a gene; V was cut back by 1 base and J by 5 bases. The CDR3 sequence is 15 residues long. CDR1 SGHRS and CDR2 YFSETQ come from the germline V gene. CDR3 in amino acids: CASSLSGGSGETQYF. The CDR3 nucleotides read TGCGCCAGCAGCTTGAGCGGGGGGTCGGGGGAGACCCAGTACTTC.

A note on this clone: The junction shows a germline mismatch at one end, possibly a read error. This sequence joins TRBV28 and TRBJ1-2; no clear D gene. The CDR3 totals 12 residues. Germline V gene data show CDR1 as MDHEN and CDR2 as SYDVKM. The CDR3 nucleotides read TGTGCCAGCAGTTTAACTAAATATGGCTACACCTTC. It encodes CASSLTKYGYTF.

The chain couples TRBV5-1 to TRBJ2-7; 9 nucleotides align to TRBD2. The CDR3 runs 15 residues. Germline V gene sequence: CDR1 SGHRS, CDR2 YFSETQ. V gave up 0 bases and J gave up 4 bases; unmatched junction bases: 5. The CDR3 region is CASSLALAGSYEQYF. For the CDR3, the DNA is TGCGCCAGCAGCTTGGCCCTAGCGGGGTCTTACGAGCAGTACTTC.

The rearrangement links TRBV7-2 to TRBJ2-4; tentative D call: TRBD2 (5 bases). The CDR3 is made up of 17 amino acids. Germline lookup yields CDR1 SGHTA and CDR2 FQGNSA. Deletions cut 5 bases from V and 0 bases from J, with 17 bases between. CDR3 protein: CASSPTPGILAKNIQYF. The CDR3 nucleotides read TGTGCCAGCAGCCCAACCCCGGGGATTCTAGCCAAAAACATTCAGTACTTC.

V gene TRBV4-1 combines with J gene TRBJ1-6; D remains unclear. From germline, CDR1 is MGHRA and CDR2 YSYEKL. Trimming shortened V by 8 bases and J by 0 bases, and 11 bases separated the two germline ends. This CDR3 has 15 residues. The CDR3 protein is CASRIQSSYNSPLHF. DNA for the CDR3: TGCGCCAGCCGCATACAGAGCTCCTATAATTCACCCCTCCACTTT.

The rearrangement uses TRBV15 and TRBJ2-3; unclear D gene. Per germline, CDR1 LNHNV and CDR2 YYDKDF (reference sequence). V was shortened by 0 bases and J by 4 bases, with 8 bases between the two germline ends. CDR3 length: 14 amino acids. The CDR3 nucleotides read TGTGCCACCAGCAGAGATCTTCGGTCAGATACGCAGTATTTT. It specifies CATSRDLRSDTQYF.

The J gene is TRBJ2-3, the V gene TRBV5-1; 9 nucleotides line up with TRBD2. V lost 2 bases, J lost 5 bases, and 12 bases stayed unmatched. The CDR3 consists of 17 residues. CDR1 is SGHRS, CDR2 YFSETQ, per germline. CDR3 DNA: TGCGCCAGCAGCTTCACCTCTAGCGGGGAGTCTCAAGATACGCAGTATTTT. It yields the protein CASSFTSSGESQDTQYF.

This clone came up once. V usage is TRBV7-3 and J usage is TRBJ2-1; TRBD2 is a possible D gene (5 bases). This CDR3 comprises 15 residues. With 5 bases removed from V and 7 bases from J, the gap between germline ends came to 18 bases. Germline CDR1 is SGHTA and CDR2 is FQGTGA. CDR3 sequence: CASSAGAQRRNEQFF. In DNA, the CDR3 is TGTGCCAGCAGCGCAGGTGCGCAGCGGAGAAATGAGCAGTTCTTC.

The V and J genes are TRBV6-2 or TRBV6-3 and TRBJ2-5, with 9 nucleotides matching TRBD2. This CDR3 has 16 amino acids. The junction had 7 bases not matched to a gene; V was cut back by 0 bases and J by 5 bases. The germline V gene has CDR1 MNHEY and CDR2 SVGEGT. CDR3 residues: CASSYSGGGAAETQYF. DNA of the CDR3: TGTGCCAGCAGTTACTCCGGCGGGGGGGCCGCGGAGACCCAGTACTTC.

This chain joins TRBV10-3 and TRBJ2-1, with D maybe TRBD1 (5 bases). Germline V gene sequence: CDR1 ENHRY, CDR2 SYGVKD. The V and J ends lost 0 bases and 2 bases respectively, with 17 bases between them. This CDR3 has 18 amino acids. The chain's CDR3 is CAISESQIGELPYNEQFF. The CDR3 DNA sequence: TGTGCCATCAGTGAGTCCCAAATAGGGGAACTGCCCTACAATGAGCAGTTCTTC.

This sequence joins TRBV7-2 and TRBJ1-4, with 8 nucleotides matching TRBD1. Trimming cost V 5 bases and J 0 bases; bases outside gene matches: 2. This CDR3 contains 15 residues. The V gene's germline CDR1 is SGHTA and CDR2 FQGNSA. The CDR3 reads CASSPGGATNEKLFF. The CDR3 DNA reads TGTGCCAGCAGCCCAGGGGGCGCAACTAATGAAAAACTGTTTTTT.

The chain joins TRBV6-5 to TRBJ1-1, with TRBD1 matching 7 bases. Looked up from germline, CDR1 is MNHEY and CDR2 is SVGAGI. The CDR3 is 12 amino acids. The V and J ends lost 6 bases and 9 bases, in that order; junction bases with no gene match: 7. This CDR3 is CASRNGDRKAFF. The CDR3 nucleotides read TGTGCCAGCAGGAATGGGGACAGAAAAGCTTTCTTT.

V is TRBV7-2 and J is TRBJ2-7; perhaps TRBD2 as D (6 bases). The CDR3 loop spans 15 amino acids. The germline V gene has CDR1 SGHTA and CDR2 FQGNSA. The V end was cut by 3 bases, the J end by 1 base, with 13 bases between. Here the CDR3 DNA reads TGTGCCAGCAGCTTTGCCGCAGGGAGGTCCTACGAGCAGTACTTC. It specifies CASSFAAGRSYEQYF.